What follows are 14 T cell receptor beta chains derived from one specimen sequenced in a study of CD8 T cells in Susac syndrome. Reverse transcription of roughly 0.5 to 1 ug RNA was carried out with random hexamers. TCRdb passed the immunoSEQ multiplex PCR reads through MiXCR, listing each CDR3 protein once. This table has about 300,000 distinct CDR3 sequences, 92% appearing once. The sequencing input was CD4+ T cells from PBMCs. All receptors come from a human donor with multiple sclerosis.

The chain carries TRBV7-9 and TRBJ1-1; D remains ambiguous. The CDR3 length is 15 residues. With 1 base removed from V and 5 bases from J, the gap between germline ends came to 14 bases. The germline gives CDR1 SEHNR, CDR2 FQNEAQ (reference sequence). Here the CDR3 reads CASSLEGLKGTEAFF. CDR3 DNA sequence: TGTGCCAGCAGCTTAGAGGGCTTAAAAGGGACTGAAGCTTTCTTT.

This clonotype showed up just once. V gene TRBV30 combines with J gene TRBJ1-5; no clear D. The V end lost 0 bases, the J end lost 4 bases, and 7 bases lay between the germline ends. Germline CDR1 is GTSNPN and CDR2 is SVGIG (reference sequence). This CDR3 contains 13 residues. This CDR3 reads CAWSVGKNQPQHF. The CDR3, as DNA: TGTGCCTGGAGTGTGGGGAAAAATCAGCCCCAGCATTTT.

The rearrangement joins TRBV15 to TRBJ2-1, with D possibly being TRBD1 (6 bases). The ends were cut back, 0 bases at V and 7 bases at J, with 13 bases in the middle. The CDR3 length is 15 residues. Germline assignment: CDR1 LNHNV and CDR2 YYDKDF (reference sequence). Here the CDR3 reads CATSREVGRGNEQFF. The CDR3 nucleotides are TGTGCCACCAGCAGAGAGGTGGGAAGGGGGAATGAGCAGTTCTTC.

The chain uses TRBV4-1 and TRBJ2-7; no firm D call. CDR3 length: 17 residues. The germline V and J ends were trimmed by 1 base and 4 bases, with 20 bases remaining between them. CDR1 and CDR2 (germline): MGHRA, YSYEKL. The CDR3 nucleotides read TGCGCCAGCAGCCAAGGAGAATGGGAATCGACGTTATACGAGCAGTACTTC. This sequence encodes CASSQGEWESTLYEQYF.

The rearrangement uses TRBV7-2 and TRBJ1-2; D remains unclear. V shed 1 base and J shed 10 bases, with 25 bases lying between them. This CDR3 is 17 amino acids long. Germline V lookup: CDR1 SGHTA, CDR2 FQGNSA. This CDR3 is CASSLVPGMALPGDYTF. CDR3 DNA: TGTGCCAGCAGCTTAGTACCGGGAATGGCGTTACCCGGAGACTACACCTTC.

This clonotype has a handful of counts. The gene calls are TRBV19 and TRBJ2-3; D might be TRBD2 (6 bases). The CDR3 spans 13 residues. Trimming took 3 bases from V and 8 from J, leaving 12 bases between them. Germline lookup yields CDR1 LNHDA and CDR2 SQIVND (reference sequence). CDR3: CASSIRESGTQYF. Here the CDR3 DNA reads TGTGCCAGTAGTATCCGGGAGTCGGGTACGCAGTATTTT.

The rearrangement joins TRBV2 to TRBJ2-5; TRBD2 is a possible D gene (6 bases). Germline CDR1 and CDR2: SNHLY and FYNNEI. Trimming shortened V by 9 bases and J by 5 bases, and 13 bases separated the two germline ends. CDR3 length: 12 residues. CDR3 in amino acids: CASRLDSETQYF. CDR3 nucleotide sequence: TGTGCCAGTCGACTAGATTCTGAGACCCAGTACTTC.

V is TRBV4-3 and J is TRBJ2-3; D ambiguous. Germline V gene lookup returns CDR1 LGHNA and CDR2 YSLEER. Trimming took 0 bases from V and 0 from J, leaving 16 bases between them. This CDR3 has 18 amino acids. The chain's CDR3 is CASSQELTTAPSTDTQYF. CDR3 in DNA: TGCGCCAGCAGCCAAGAGCTGACCACGGCCCCCAGCACAGATACGCAGTATTTT.

J is TRBJ2-4 and V is TRBV16; 9 nucleotides line up with TRBD1. The V and J ends lost 3 bases and 7 bases, in that order; junction bases with no gene match: 4. Germline loops: CDR1 KGHSY, CDR2 FQNENV. The CDR3 is made up of 14 amino acids. CDR3 residues: CASSQSGQGNIQYF. As DNA, the CDR3 is TGTGCCAGCAGCCAGTCGGGACAGGGTAACATTCAGTACTTC.

The rearrangement joins TRBV7-9 to TRBJ2-3; D not resolved. The germline V gene has CDR1 SEHNR and CDR2 FQNEAQ (reference sequence). This CDR3 spans 15 amino acids. Deletions cut 4 bases from V and 0 bases from J, with 11 bases between. CDR3: CASSSWRTSTDTQYF. The CDR3 coding sequence is TGTGCCAGCAGCTCGTGGCGTACCAGCACAGATACGCAGTATTTT.

This chain uses TRBV5-1 with TRBJ2-3; D possibly matches TRBD1 or TRBD2 (5 bases each). The germline gives CDR1 SGHRS, CDR2 YFSETQ. The CDR3 contains 15 residues. V lost 0 bases, J lost 4 bases, and 12 bases lay in between. CDR3 region: CASSLGGTASDTQYF. CDR3 nucleotides: TGCGCCAGCAGCTTGGGGGGGACCGCTTCAGATACGCAGTATTTT. Filled out from reference TRBV5-1 and TRBJ2-3, the complete variable domain reads KAGVTQTPRYLIKTRGQQVTLSCSPISGHRSVSWYQQTPGQGLQFLFEYFSETQRNKGNFPGRFSGRQFSNSRSEMNVSTLELGDSALYLCASSLGGTASDTQYFGPGTRLTVL.

V usage is TRBV6-1 and J usage is TRBJ1-5; 7 nucleotides align to TRBD1. Germline V CDR1 and CDR2: MNHNS, SASEGT. CDR3 length equals 12 residues. J was trimmed by 7 bases and V by 8 bases; bases with no gene match: 5. CDR3 amino acids: CASRVTGQPQHF. The CDR3 DNA sequence: TGTGCCAGCCGGGTGACAGGGCAGCCCCAGCATTTT.

The V and J genes are TRBV10-3 and TRBJ1-1; D unresolved. The CDR3 sequence is 13 residues long. V dropped 4 bases and J dropped 0 bases, with 6 bases sitting between them. CDR1 ENHRY and CDR2 SYGVKD come from the germline V gene. The CDR3 protein is CAISGGLNTEAFF. In DNA form, the CDR3 reads TGTGCCATCAGTGGAGGCTTGAACACTGAAGCTTTCTTT.

Only one count was recorded for this clonotype. The gene calls are TRBV20-1 and TRBJ1-1; D is perhaps TRBD1 (5 bases). There are 13 residues in the CDR3. V lost 3 bases and J 4 bases, leaving 12 bases between the germline ends. CDR1 and CDR2 from the germline V gene are DFQATT and SNEGSKA (reference sequence). The CDR3 protein is CSARGVGGTEAFF. The CDR3 DNA sequence: TGCAGTGCTAGGGGGGTTGGGGGCACTGAAGCTTTCTTT.